The following is a T cell receptor (beta chain) sequence with its context. This clonotype was counted a few times. Its specific antigen is unknown. Qualities for individual bases were not recorded, and no much larger clone is one base off. This was a case-control study nested in a cohort of healthcare workers in London, UK, who had nasopharyngeal swab PCR tests and blood samples taken every week. Between 23 and 31 March 2020, the week of the UK lockdown, healthcare workers were enrolled and then followed up weekly for as long as 16 weeks. Library preparation was by 5' RACE. Sequenced on a NextSeq 500. Unique molecular identifiers were attached to individual cDNA molecules in the TCR library protocol so that sequencing error and PCR bias could be corrected. Both TCR alpha and beta chains were sequenced, and tight co-correlation was observed between alpha and beta sequence abundances in each sample. As for how the authors treated the data: Decombinator V4 was used to perform V gene, J gene and CDR3 annotation of TCR sequences. Expanded TCRs were defined as changing significantly between any two time points under a Poisson model with p below 0.0001. TCR abundances were normalised to the total number of TCRs sequenced in each sample and reported as counts per million. MAIT TCRs were defined by TRAV1-2 paired with TRAJ12, TRAJ20 or TRAJ33, and iNKT TCRs by TRAV10 paired with TRAJ18. VDJdb, accessed 1 November 2021, was searched for CMV, EBV and SARS-CoV-2 annotated TCRs, excluding TCRs annotated for multiple antigens. The public reads were quality trimmed at Q25 with fastp and then assembled into clones with MiXCR by TCRdb, keeping productive beta chains. Here each entry gathers all rows of one CDR3 protein and keeps the most common genes and DNA. These V and J calls originate from TCRdb's pipeline instead of the authors' own analysis. The sample has 30,000 to 40,000 distinct CDR3 sequences on record, 5.5% to 7.5% of them singletons. The ten largest clonotypes hold approximately 7.5% of the sample.

This entry comes from a study of early T cells in non-severe SARS-CoV-2 infection (dated by TCRdb to about 2021). A note on the overall study: Because TCR sequencing relied on bulk RNA taken from unsorted whole blood, pairing of alpha and beta chains was not possible.

Per the germline V gene (reference sequence), SEHNR is the CDR1 and FQNEAQ is the CDR2. The CDR3 covers 15 residues, taking in both the cysteine and the phenylalanine. The entry retains the CDR3 DNA only, 45 bases that are in frame from base 1. Trimming at the junction amounts to 4 bases on V and 4 bases on J, and the germline ends lie 14 bases apart. The investigation overall reported the following: VDJdb matching was skewed toward anti-spike CD8 responses and likely underestimated virus-specific expansions by missing private and CD4 specificities.

The sequence is built from TRBV7-9 and TRBJ1-5; the D gene is perhaps TRBD1, from 5 matching bases. The receptor was isolated from an adult who was a healthcare worker with PCR-confirmed SARS-CoV-2 infection or an uninfected control (not recorded which). The sample consisted of whole blood. The DNA sequence follows: TGTGCCAGCAGCTCACTCGACAGTAGTAATCAGCCCCAGCATTTT. It specifies CASSSLDSSNQPQHF.